This TCR beta chain was sequenced during a study of post-analysis software for immune sequencing data. On this clonotype itself: Its antigen remains unidentified.

Study-wide points: When patients were compared with controls, about five TRBV segments were more frequent, TRBV5-6, TRBV5-1 and TRBV20-1 among them.

Germline CDR1 DFQATT, CDR2 SNEGSKA (reference sequence). The ends were cut back, 6 bases at V and 1 base at J, with 12 bases in the middle. The CDR3 runs to 13 residues. Prepared libraries of TCR beta cDNA carried unique molecular identifiers. TCRdb called the PCR reads again in MiXCR, with one record for every CDR3 protein. The sample contains hundreds of thousands of distinct CDR3 sequences, roughly 45% of which appear only once. The clonotype was recovered from a girl aged 10 to 17 with multiple sclerosis. The sample was blood. The rearrangement links TRBV20-1 to TRBJ1-2, with D hard to call. CDR3 sequence: CSAMDPRNYGYTF. CDR3 nucleotide sequence: TGCAGTGCGATGGACCCTCGTAACTATGGCTACACCTTC.